These 10 T cell receptor beta chains share one sample of origin, sequenced in a study of radiation and T cells in renal cell carcinoma. Sequencing was performed with immunoSEQ multiplex PCR; in TCRdb, only in-frame clones are kept and a portion is missing. This repertoire shows around 18,000 clones, 45% to 65% found once; its top ten account for about 8.9%. Indicated treatment: treatment-naive control, cytoreductive nephrectomy. The sample was tumor tissue, taken from a patient whose treatment was nephrectomy without radiotherapy. All receptors come from a middle-aged man with renal cell carcinoma.

This chain uses TRBV6-5 with TRBJ2-3, with 7 bases aligning to TRBD2. CDR3 length: 16 residues. Germline V gene sequence: CDR1 MNHEY, CDR2 SVGAGI. The V segment lost 2 bases and the J segment 0 bases; nucleotides outside the gene matches: 5. This chain's CDR3 is CASSYLKAGSTDTQYF. CDR3 sequence (DNA): TGTGCCAGCAGTTACCTTAAAGCGGGGAGCACAGATACGCAGTATTTT.

This chain links TRBV5-1 with TRBJ1-6; the D is unclear. CDR3 size: 15 residues. V lost 0 bases and J lost 9, with 13 bases in between. CDR1 is SGHRS and CDR2 is YFSETQ in the germline V gene. The CDR3 DNA is TGCGCCAGCAGCTTGGCGTCCAGCGGTGGTTCACCCCTCCACTTT. The encoded protein is CASSLASSGGSPLHF.

The rearrangement joins TRBV7-6 to TRBJ1-2; D might be TRBD1 (6 bases). The V and J ends lost 5 bases and 7 bases respectively, with 17 bases between them. Germline CDR1 is SGHVS and CDR2 is FNYEAQ. There are 14 residues in the CDR3. The CDR3 nucleotides are TGTGCCAGCAGCCCAAGTGGGGGGGCGGTTGGCTACACCTTC. It specifies CASSPSGGAVGYTF.

The CDR3: CASSLGPGEEQYF. CDR3 coding DNA: TGTGCCAGCAGCTTAGGCCCCGGGGAAGAGCAGTACTTC. The V and J genes are TRBV11-1 and TRBJ2-7; a weak D match, TRBD2 (5 bases). Trimming took 1 base from V and 7 from J, leaving 11 bases between them. The CDR3 length is 13 residues. Germline CDR1 SGHAT, CDR2 FQDESV (reference sequence).

This clone was picked up a small number of times. V and J are TRBV20-1 and TRBJ1-4; D remains ambiguous. V gave up 5 bases and J gave up 3 bases, with 1 base separating them. The CDR3 spans 10 residues. Germline assignment: CDR1 DFQATT and CDR2 SNEGSKA (reference sequence). CDR3 sequence: CSAPNEKLFF. In DNA form, the CDR3 reads TGCAGTGCTCCTAATGAAAAACTGTTTTTT.

This clone was seen just once. V is TRBV9 and J is TRBJ2-2; D is ambiguous. The CDR3 spans 13 residues. Germline-derived CDR1 and CDR2 are SGDLS and YYNGEE. V lost 0 bases to trimming and J lost 8 bases, with 8 bases between them. CDR3 nucleotide sequence: TGTGCCAGCAGCGTAGCTTGGGGTGGGGAGCTGTTTTTT. Encoded protein: CASSVAWGGELFF.

Comments on this clone: One end of the junction fails to match germline, which may point to a read error. The V and J genes are TRBV5-3 and TRBJ1-2, with D maybe TRBD1 (6 bases). TRBV5-3 is treated as an ORF (open reading frame) with a function not yet certain. CDR3 length equals 15 residues. The CDR3 DNA reads as TGTGCCAGCAGCTTGGGGTATCAGGGGTCGGGTGGCTACACCTTC. This sequence encodes CASSLGYQGSGGYTF.

The rearrangement uses TRBV7-9 and TRBJ2-3; D call uncertain. V was shortened by 1 base and J by 1 base, with 6 bases between the two germline ends. This CDR3 is built from 14 residues. Per germline, CDR1 SEHNR and CDR2 FQNEAQ (reference sequence). The CDR3: CASSLVTGTDTQYF. In DNA, the CDR3 is TGTGCCAGCAGCTTAGTTACTGGCACAGATACGCAGTATTTT.

The gene calls are TRBV20-1 and TRBJ2-5; D call uncertain. The germline V gene encodes CDR1 DFQATT and CDR2 SNEGSKA (reference sequence). Trimming cost V 3 bases and J 2 bases, with 4 bases left between them. The CDR3 is 11 residues long. Here the CDR3 reads CSARAQETQYF. CDR3 in DNA: TGCAGTGCTAGGGCTCAAGAGACCCAGTACTTC.

J is TRBJ2-2 and V is TRBV6-1; 7 bases match TRBD2. The CDR3 consists of 14 residues. Germline V gene sequence: CDR1 MNHNS, CDR2 SASEGT. Trimming cost V 9 bases and J 6 bases; bases outside gene matches: 10. CDR3 bases: TGTGCCAGGGGACGGGGGGTGAGGGCCGGGGAGCTGTTTTTT. Translating gives CARGRGVRAGELFF.